The clone carrying this T cell receptor beta chain was detected a few times. Its specificity is unknown. The data were obtained in a study of PD-L1 blockade in urothelial cancer. For the study at large: Before enrollment, 0 to 3 chemotherapy regimens had been given to patients.

The time point was: pretreatment peripheral blood. Between 1 and 8 samples per patient were obtained, pretreatment and on-treatment. Looked up from germline, CDR1 is MNHEY and CDR2 is SVGAGI. The CDR3 has 15 amino acids. V was pared by 5 bases and J by 1 base, with 7 bases of the junction left unmatched. Study-level results: In blood at 3 weeks, tumor-associated clones expanded more among patients with durable benefit. Prediction of better survival came from below-median pretreatment blood TCR clonality.

Sequencing was performed with immunoSEQ multiplex PCR; in TCRdb, only in-frame clones are kept and a portion is missing. The sample records under 70,000 clones, over 75% being singletons. The sample in question was PBMCs, obtained around atezolizumab (anti-PD-L1) treatment. The chain couples TRBV6-5 to TRBJ1-2, with TRBD1 identical over 7 bases. This receptor was taken from a man aged 65 to 79 with urothelial cancer. Here the CDR3 DNA reads TGTGCCAGCAGTCCCCAGGGGGGATTTAACTATGGCTACACCTTC. Its protein product is CASSPQGGFNYGYTF.